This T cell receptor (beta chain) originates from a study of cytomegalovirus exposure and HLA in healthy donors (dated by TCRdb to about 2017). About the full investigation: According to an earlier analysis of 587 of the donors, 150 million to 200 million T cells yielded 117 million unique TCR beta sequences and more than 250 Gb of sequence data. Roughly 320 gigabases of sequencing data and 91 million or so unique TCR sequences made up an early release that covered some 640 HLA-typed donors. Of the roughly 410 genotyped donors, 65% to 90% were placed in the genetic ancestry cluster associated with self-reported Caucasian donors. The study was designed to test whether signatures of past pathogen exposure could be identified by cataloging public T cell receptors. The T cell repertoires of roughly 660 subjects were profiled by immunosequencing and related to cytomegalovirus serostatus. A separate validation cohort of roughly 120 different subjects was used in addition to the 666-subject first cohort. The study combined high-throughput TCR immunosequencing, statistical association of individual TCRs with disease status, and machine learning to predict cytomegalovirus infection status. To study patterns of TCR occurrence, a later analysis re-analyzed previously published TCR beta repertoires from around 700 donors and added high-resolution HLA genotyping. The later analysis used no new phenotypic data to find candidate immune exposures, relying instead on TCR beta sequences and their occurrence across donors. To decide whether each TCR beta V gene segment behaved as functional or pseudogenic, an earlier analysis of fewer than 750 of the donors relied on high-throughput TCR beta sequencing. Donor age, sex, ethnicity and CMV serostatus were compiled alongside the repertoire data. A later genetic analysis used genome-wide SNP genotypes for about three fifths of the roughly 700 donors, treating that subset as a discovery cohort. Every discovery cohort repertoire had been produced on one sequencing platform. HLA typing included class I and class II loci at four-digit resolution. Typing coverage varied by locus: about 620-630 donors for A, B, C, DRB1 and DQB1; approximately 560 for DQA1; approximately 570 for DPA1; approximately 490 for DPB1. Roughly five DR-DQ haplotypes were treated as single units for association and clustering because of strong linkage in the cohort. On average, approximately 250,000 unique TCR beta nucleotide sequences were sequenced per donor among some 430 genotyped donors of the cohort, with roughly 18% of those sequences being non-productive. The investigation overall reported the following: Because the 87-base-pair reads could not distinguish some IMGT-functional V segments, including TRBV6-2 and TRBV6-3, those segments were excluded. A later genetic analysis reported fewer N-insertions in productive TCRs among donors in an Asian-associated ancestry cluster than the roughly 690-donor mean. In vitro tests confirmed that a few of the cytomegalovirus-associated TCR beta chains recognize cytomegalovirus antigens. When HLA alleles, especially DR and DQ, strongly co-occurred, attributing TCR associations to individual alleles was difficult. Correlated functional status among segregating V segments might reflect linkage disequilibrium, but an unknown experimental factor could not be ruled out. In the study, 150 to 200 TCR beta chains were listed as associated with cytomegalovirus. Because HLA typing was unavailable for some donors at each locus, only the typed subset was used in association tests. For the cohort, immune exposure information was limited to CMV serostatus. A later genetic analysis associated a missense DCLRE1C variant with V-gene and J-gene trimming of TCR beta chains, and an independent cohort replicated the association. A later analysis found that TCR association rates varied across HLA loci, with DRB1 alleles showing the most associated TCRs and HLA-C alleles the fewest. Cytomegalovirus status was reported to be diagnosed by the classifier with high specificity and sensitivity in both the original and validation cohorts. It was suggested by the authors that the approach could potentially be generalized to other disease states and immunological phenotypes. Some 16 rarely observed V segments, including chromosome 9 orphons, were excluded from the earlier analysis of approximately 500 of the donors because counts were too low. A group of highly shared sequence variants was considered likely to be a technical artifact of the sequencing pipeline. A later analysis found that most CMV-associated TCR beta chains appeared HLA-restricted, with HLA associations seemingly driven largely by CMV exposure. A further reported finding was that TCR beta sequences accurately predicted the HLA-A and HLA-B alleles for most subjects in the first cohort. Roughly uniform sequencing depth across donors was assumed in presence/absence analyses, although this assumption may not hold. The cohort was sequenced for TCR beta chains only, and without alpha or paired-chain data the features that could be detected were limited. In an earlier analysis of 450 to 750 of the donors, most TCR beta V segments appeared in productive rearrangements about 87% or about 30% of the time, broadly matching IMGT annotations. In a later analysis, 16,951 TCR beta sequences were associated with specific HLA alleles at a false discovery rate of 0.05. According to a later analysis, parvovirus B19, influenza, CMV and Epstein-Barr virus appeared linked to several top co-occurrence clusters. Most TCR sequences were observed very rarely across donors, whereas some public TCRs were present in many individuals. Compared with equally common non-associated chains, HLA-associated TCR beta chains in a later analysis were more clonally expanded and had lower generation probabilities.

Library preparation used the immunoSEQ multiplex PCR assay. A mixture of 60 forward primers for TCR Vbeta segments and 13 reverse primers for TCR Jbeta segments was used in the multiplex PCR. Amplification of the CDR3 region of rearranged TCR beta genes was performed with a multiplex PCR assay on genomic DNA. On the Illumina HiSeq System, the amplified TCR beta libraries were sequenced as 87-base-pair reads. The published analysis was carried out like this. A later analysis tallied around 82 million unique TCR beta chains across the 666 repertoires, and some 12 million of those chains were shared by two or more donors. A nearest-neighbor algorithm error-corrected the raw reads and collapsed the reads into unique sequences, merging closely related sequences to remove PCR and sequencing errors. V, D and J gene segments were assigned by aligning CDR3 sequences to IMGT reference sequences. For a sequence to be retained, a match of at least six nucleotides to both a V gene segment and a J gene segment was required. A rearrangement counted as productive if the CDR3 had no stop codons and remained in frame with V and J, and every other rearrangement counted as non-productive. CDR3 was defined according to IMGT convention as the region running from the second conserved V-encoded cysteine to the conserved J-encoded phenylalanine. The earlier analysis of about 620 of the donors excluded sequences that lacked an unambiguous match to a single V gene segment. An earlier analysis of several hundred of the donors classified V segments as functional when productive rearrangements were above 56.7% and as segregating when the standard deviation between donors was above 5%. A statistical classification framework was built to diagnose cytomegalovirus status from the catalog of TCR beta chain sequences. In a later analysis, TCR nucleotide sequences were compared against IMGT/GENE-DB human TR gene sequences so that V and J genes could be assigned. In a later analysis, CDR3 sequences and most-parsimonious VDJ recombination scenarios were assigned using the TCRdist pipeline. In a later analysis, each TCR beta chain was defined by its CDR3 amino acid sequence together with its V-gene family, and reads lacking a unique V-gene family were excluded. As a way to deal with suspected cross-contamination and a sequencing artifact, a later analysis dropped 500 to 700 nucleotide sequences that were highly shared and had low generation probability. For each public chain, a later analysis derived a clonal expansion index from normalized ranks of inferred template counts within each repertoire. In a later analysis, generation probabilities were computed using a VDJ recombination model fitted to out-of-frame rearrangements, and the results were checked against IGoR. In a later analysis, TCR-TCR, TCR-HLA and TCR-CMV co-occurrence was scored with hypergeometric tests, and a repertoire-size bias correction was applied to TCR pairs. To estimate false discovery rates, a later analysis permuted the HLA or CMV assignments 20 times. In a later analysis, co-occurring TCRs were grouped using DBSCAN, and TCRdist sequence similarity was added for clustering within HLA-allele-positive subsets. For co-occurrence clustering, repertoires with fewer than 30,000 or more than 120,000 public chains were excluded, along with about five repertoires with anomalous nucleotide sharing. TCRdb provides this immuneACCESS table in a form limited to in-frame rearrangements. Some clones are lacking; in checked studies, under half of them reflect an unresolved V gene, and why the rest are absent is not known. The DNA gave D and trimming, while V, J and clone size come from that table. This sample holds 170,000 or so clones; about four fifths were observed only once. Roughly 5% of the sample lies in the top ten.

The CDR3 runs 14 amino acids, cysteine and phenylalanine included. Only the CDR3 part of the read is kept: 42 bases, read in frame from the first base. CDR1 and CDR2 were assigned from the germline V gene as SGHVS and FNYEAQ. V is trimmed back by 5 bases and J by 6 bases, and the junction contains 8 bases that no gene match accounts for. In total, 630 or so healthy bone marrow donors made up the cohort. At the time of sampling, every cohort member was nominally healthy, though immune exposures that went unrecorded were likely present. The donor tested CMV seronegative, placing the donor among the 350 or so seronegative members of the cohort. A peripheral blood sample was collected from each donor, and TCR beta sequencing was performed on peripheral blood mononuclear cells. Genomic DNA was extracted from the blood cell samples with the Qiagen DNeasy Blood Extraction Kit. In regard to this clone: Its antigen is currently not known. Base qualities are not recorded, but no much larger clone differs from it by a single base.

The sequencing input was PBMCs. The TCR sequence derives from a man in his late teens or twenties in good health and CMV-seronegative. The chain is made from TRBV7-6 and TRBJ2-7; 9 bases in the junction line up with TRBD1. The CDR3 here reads CASSPRDRVSEQYF. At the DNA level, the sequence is TGTGCCAGCAGCCCCCGGGACAGGGTCTCCGAGCAGTACTTC.